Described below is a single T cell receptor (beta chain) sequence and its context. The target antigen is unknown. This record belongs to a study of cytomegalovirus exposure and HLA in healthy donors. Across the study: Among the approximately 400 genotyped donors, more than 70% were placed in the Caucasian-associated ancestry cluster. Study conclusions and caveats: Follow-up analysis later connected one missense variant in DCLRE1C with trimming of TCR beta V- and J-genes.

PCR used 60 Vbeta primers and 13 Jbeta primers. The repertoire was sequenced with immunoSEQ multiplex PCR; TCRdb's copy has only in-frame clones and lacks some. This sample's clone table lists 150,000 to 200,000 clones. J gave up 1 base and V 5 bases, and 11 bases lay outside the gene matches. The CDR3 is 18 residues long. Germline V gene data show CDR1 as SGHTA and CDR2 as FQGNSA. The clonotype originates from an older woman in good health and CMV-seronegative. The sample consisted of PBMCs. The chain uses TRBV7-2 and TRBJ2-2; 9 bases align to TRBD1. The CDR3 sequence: CASSLTWPGQGNTGELFF. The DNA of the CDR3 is TGTGCCAGCAGCCTCACATGGCCGGGACAGGGGAACACCGGGGAGCTGTTTTTT.